These T cell receptor beta chains were read from a single sample in a study of CD8 T cells in ankylosing spondylitis. TCRdb redid the calling of the 5' RACE reads with MiXCR, one entry per CDR3 protein. The top ten hold less than 15% of the sample, which has around 340,000 distinct CDR3 sequences, approximately 22% seen once. Material for sequencing was blood, either unsorted or a sorted T cell fraction (not recorded which). The receptors derive from a male donor with ankylosing spondylitis or in good health (not recorded which). Each CDR3 is given without its conserved first and last residue.

V: TRBV28
J: TRBJ1-5
CDR3: ASSFIRGAGQPQH

V: TRBV12-3/TRBV12-4
J: TRBJ2-6
CDR3: ATAAGGANVLT

V: TRBV4-1
J: TRBJ1-1
CDR3: ASSQGWTPKAF

V: TRBV2
J: TRBJ2-4
CDR3: ARRTGAKEDIQY

V: TRBV4-1
J: TRBJ2-2
CDR3: ASSQALAGPNTGELF

V: TRBV14
J: TRBJ2-2
CDR3: ASSPVETGRTGELF

V: TRBV28
J: TRBJ2-7
CDR3: ASSLVLDGETYEQY

V: TRBV29-1
J: TRBJ2-7
CDR3: SVGYRVIEQY

V: TRBV27
J: TRBJ2-7
CDR3: ASWKNAYEQY

V: TRBV13
J: TRBJ2-1
CDR3: ASSGRDASSYNDQF